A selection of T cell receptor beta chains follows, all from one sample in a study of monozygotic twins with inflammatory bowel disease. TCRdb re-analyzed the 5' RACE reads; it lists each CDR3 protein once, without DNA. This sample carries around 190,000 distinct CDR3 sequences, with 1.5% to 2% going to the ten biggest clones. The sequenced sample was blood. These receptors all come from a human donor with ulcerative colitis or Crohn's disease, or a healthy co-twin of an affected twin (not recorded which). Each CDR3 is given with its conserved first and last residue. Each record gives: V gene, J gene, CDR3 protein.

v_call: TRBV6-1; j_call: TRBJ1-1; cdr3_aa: CASSRLPLVMNTEAFF
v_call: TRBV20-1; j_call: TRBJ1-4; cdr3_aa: CSAAPGWATNEKLFF
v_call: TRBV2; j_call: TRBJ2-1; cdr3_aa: CASSEQGVSYNEQFF
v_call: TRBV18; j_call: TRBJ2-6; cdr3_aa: CASSPTSGANVLTF
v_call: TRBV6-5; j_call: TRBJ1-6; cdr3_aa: CASSYLTAGNSPLHF
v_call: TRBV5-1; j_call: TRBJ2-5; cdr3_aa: CASSLGHSMGETQYF
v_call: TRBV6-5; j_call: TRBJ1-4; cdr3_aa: CASSYSAGAGGVGKLFF
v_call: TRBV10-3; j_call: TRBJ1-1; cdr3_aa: CAITREGSTEAFF
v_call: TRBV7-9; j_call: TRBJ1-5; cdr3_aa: CASSTSTGGSNQPQHF
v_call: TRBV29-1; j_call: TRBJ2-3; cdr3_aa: CSAGGQTDTQYF
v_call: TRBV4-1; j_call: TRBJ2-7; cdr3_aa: CASSGRTSTYEQYF
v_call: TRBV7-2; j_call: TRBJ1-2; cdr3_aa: CASSLGAVSQTYGYTF
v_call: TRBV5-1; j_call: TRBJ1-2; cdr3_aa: CASSLAEKGGYGYTF
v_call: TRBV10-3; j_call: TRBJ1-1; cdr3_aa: CAIRDRLEAFF
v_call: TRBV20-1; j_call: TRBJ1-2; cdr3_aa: CSARRRGEYGYTF
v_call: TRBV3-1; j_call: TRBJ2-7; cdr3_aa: CASSPTPGSLGFYEQYF
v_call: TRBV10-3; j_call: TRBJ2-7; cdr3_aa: CAISEGGGVYEQYF
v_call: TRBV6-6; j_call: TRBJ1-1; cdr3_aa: CASKVEAADTEASF
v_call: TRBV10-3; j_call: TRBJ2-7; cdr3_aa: CAISDRGGIGYEQYF
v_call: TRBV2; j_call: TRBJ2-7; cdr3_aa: CASSNRARLAEQYF
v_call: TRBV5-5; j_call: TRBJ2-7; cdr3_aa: CASSVGLAATYEQYF
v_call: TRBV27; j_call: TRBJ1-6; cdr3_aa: CASGAGRANSPLHF
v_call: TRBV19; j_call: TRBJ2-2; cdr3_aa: CASRLAGNTGELFF